Presented here are 2 T cell receptor beta chains from one specimen sequenced in a study of cytomegalovirus exposure and HLA in healthy donors. The primer mix had 60 Vbeta and 13 Jbeta primers. The method was immunoSEQ multiplex PCR; TCRdb's version includes in-frame clones alone and lacks a portion of them. The sample contains 190,000 or so clones, approximately 78% of which appear only once. The specimen sequenced was PBMCs. All receptors derive from a woman in her 50s in good health and CMV-seropositive.

The chain employs TRBV30 and TRBJ1-2, with D tentatively TRBD1 (6 bases). This CDR3 spans 13 amino acids. V was trimmed by 1 base and J by 7 bases, leaving 13 bases between them. Germline loops: CDR1 GTSNPN, CDR2 SVGIG (reference sequence). The CDR3 loop is CAWSGTEKGGYTF. The CDR3 DNA is TGTGCCTGGAGTGGGACAGAGAAGGGTGGCTACACCTTC. Supplemented by reference TRBV30 and TRBJ1-2, the full variable domain reads SQTIHQWPATLVQPVGSPLSLECTVEGTSNPNLYWYRQAAGRGLQLLFYSVGIGQISSEVPQNLSASRPQDRQFILSSKKLLLSDSGFYLCAWSGTEKGGYTFGSGTRLTVV.

The J gene is TRBJ1-4, the V gene TRBV18; 7 nucleotides match TRBD1. The CDR3 length is 15 residues. The V and J ends lost 4 bases and 7 bases, in that order; junction bases with no gene match: 9. Germline-derived CDR1 and CDR2 are KGHSH and LQKENI. The CDR3 reads CASSHDRAFGEKLFF. The DNA for the CDR3 is TGTGCCAGCTCACACGACAGGGCCTTTGGTGAAAAACTGTTTTTT.